This TCR beta chain was identified in a study of PD-1 blockade in mismatch repair-deficient tumors. Generated by immunoSEQ multiplex PCR, the TCRdb table keeps only in-frame clones and is missing some. The table has approximately 40,000 clones, 75% to 85% seen once; the top ten hold about 23%. This clone was found once. This TCR was sampled from an adult with mismatch repair-deficient cancer. Specimen: peripheral blood, collected 4 weeks after starting pembrolizumab.

In DNA form, the CDR3 reads TGTGCCAGCAGCCAAGATCGGAGGACTAGCGGGAGGTGGCCACCAGATACGCAGTATTTT. Residues: CASSQDRRTSGRWPPDTQYF. The V gene is TRBV14, the J gene TRBJ2-3, with 14 positions matching TRBD2. The germline V gene encodes CDR1 SGHDN and CDR2 FVKESK. Trimming removed 0 bases from V and 4 bases from J; junction bases left unmatched: 12. This CDR3 comprises 20 residues.